This entry lists 24 T cell receptor beta chains sequenced from one sample in a study of shared clonotypes between healthy human individuals. The assay was immunoSEQ multiplex PCR, and TCRdb's table has in-frame clones only and misses some. Of over a million clones in the sample, around 78% were seen once. Sequencing used memory CD4+ T cells from PBMCs. Subset noted: CD45RA-negative fraction. These receptors came from a man between 18 and 29 years old in good health. Some clones in this sample may be carry-over from other donors' samples.

The J gene is TRBJ1-4, the V gene TRBV9, with 9 bases lining up with TRBD1. The trim removed 3 bases at V and 7 bases at J, leaving 7 bases unmatched. Germline CDR1 reads SGDLS; CDR2 reads YYNGEE. The CDR3 extends over 15 amino acids. The CDR3 sequence: CASSEGGQGSEKLFF. Written as DNA, the CDR3 is TGTGCCAGCAGCGAGGGGGGACAGGGAAGTGAAAAACTGTTTTTT.

The chain uses TRBV19 and TRBJ2-6, with TRBD1 matching 7 bases. V lost 6 bases to trimming and J lost 0 bases; unmatched junction nucleotides: 2. Germline V gives CDR1 LNHDA, CDR2 SQIVND (reference sequence). The CDR3 spans 15 residues. The CDR3 spells CASRQGPSGANVLTF. CDR3 bases: TGTGCCAGTAGACAGGGGCCCTCTGGGGCCAACGTCCTGACTTTC.

The CDR3 loop is CASSSRTGGTDTQYF. In DNA, the CDR3 is TGTGCCAGCAGCTCTCGGACAGGGGGCACAGATACGCAGTATTTT. This chain joins TRBV5-4 and TRBJ2-3; TRBD1 matches 9 bases. The CDR3 covers 15 residues. The V gene's germline CDR1 is SGHNT and CDR2 YYREEE (reference sequence). The J segment lost 1 base and the V segment lost 3 bases, leaving 3 bases of the junction unmatched.

The chain carries TRBV14 and TRBJ1-2, with D perhaps TRBD1 (5 bases). There are 14 residues in the CDR3. Per germline, CDR1 SGHDN and CDR2 FVKESK. V was cut by 5 bases and J by 4 bases, with 14 bases left in between. The CDR3 sequence: CASSVGPQRYGYTF. DNA for the CDR3: TGTGCCAGCAGCGTGGGGCCACAGCGCTATGGCTACACCTTC.

About this clone itself: Other nucleotide sequences from this sample produce the same CDR3. The chain is built from TRBV5-1 and TRBJ1-3; D possibly corresponds to TRBD1 (6 bases). The V end was cut by 0 bases, the J end by 0 bases, with 7 bases between. This CDR3 has 15 residues. Germline V gene data show CDR1 as SGHRS and CDR2 as YFSETQ. The CDR3 nucleotides are TGCGCCAGCAGCTTGGAGGGGGGCTCTGGAAACACCATATATTTT. Residues: CASSLEGGSGNTIYF.

The chain is built from TRBV27 and TRBJ1-3; the D is unclear. V lost 6 bases and J lost 0, with 6 bases in between. The CDR3 extends over 13 amino acids. Germline lookup yields CDR1 MNHEY and CDR2 SMNVEV (reference sequence). The CDR3 DNA is TGTGCCAGCAGGACTGACTCTGGAAACACCATATATTTT. Translation: CASRTDSGNTIYF.

The rearrangement links TRBV11-2 to TRBJ1-2, with 7 bases aligning to TRBD1. The CDR3 consists of 15 residues. Germline V gives CDR1 SGHAT, CDR2 FQNNGV. With V trimmed by 3 bases and J by 0 bases, 4 bases remained unmatched. CDR3 loop: CASSFTGDSNYGYTF. Written as DNA, the CDR3 is TGTGCCAGCAGCTTTACAGGGGACTCTAACTATGGCTACACCTTC. The full variable domain, in which reference TRBV11-2 and TRBJ1-2 provide the parts outside the CDR3, is EAGVAQSPRYKIIEKRQSVAFWCNPISGHATLYWYQQILGQGPKLLIQFQNNGVVDDSQLPKDRFSAERLKGVDSTLKIQPAKLEDSAVYLCASSFTGDSNYGYTFGSGTRLTVV.

The V and J genes are TRBV4-2 and TRBJ2-3; D is possibly TRBD2 (5 bases). The ends were cut back, 2 bases at V and 6 bases at J, with 15 bases in the middle. This CDR3 comprises 15 residues. The germline V gene encodes CDR1 LGHNA and CDR2 YNFKEQ. For the CDR3, the DNA is TGTGCCAGCAGCCAAATCGGGATTCTGGTGGATACGCAGTATTTT. Amino acid sequence: CASSQIGILVDTQYF.

J is TRBJ2-5 and V is TRBV5-1; D perhaps matches TRBD2 (5 bases). The CDR3 covers 14 residues. Trimming removed 2 bases from V and 0 bases from J, with 8 bases in between. The V gene's germline CDR1 is SGHRS and CDR2 YFSETQ. The chain's CDR3 is CASSFQDYQETQYF. CDR3 sequence (DNA): TGCGCCAGCAGCTTCCAGGACTACCAAGAGACCCAGTACTTC.

The rearrangement uses TRBV7-3 and TRBJ2-1, with 13 bases identical to TRBD2. J lost 7 bases, V lost 1 base, and 4 bases had no gene match. This CDR3 has 16 amino acids. Germline V gene sequence: CDR1 SGHTA, CDR2 FQGTGA. The CDR3 DNA is TGTGCCAGCAGCTTAATACTAGCGGGAGGGCAGAATGAGCAGTTCTTC. It translates to CASSLILAGGQNEQFF.

V gene TRBV5-4 combines with J gene TRBJ2-7, with D tentatively TRBD1 or TRBD2 (5 bases each). Germline V CDR1 and CDR2: SGHNT, YYREEE (reference sequence). This CDR3 spans 14 amino acids. V gave up 0 bases and J gave up 4 bases, with 11 bases separating them. CDR3 in amino acids: CASSLGSREYEQYF. CDR3 DNA: TGTGCCAGCAGCTTGGGTAGCAGGGAGTACGAGCAGTACTTC.

The chain uses TRBV28 and TRBJ2-7; TRBD1 agrees at 8 bases. The CDR3 is 15 amino acids. In germline, CDR1 is MDHEN, CDR2 SYDVKM. V dropped 2 bases and J dropped 6; count of bases not matched to a gene: 9. Written as DNA, the CDR3 is TGTGCCAGCAGTTTAAGGAGATTACAGGGGGTCGAGCAGTACTTC. Translating it yields CASSLRRLQGVEQYF. The full variable domain, completed using reference TRBV28 and TRBJ2-7, is DVKVTQSSRYLVKRTGEKVFLECVQDMDHENMFWYRQDPGLGLRLIYFSYDVKMKEKGDIPEGYSVSREKKERFSLILESASTNQTSMYLCASSLRRLQGVEQYFGPGTRLTVT.

The J gene is TRBJ1-5, the V gene TRBV28, with TRBD1 identical over 9 bases. The CDR3 consists of 16 residues. With 8 bases clipped from V and 5 bases from J, the junction kept 13 bases outside the gene matches. Germline values: CDR1 MDHEN, CDR2 SYDVKM. The CDR3 nucleotides are TGTGCCAGCGGGGGGACAGGGAAGTTCCTACATCAGCCCCAGCATTTT. Its protein is CASGGTGKFLHQPQHF. Full variable domain (rest looked up from reference TRBV28 and TRBJ1-5): DVKVTQSSRYLVKRTGEKVFLECVQDMDHENMFWYRQDPGLGLRLIYFSYDVKMKEKGDIPEGYSVSREKKERFSLILESASTNQTSMYLCASGGTGKFLHQPQHFGDGTRLSIL.

Here the CDR3 DNA reads TGTGCCAGCTGCAGGAACCAGGGTTCACCCCTCCACTTT. This gives the protein CASCRNQGSPLHF. The chain recombines TRBV27 with TRBJ1-6; D is perhaps TRBD1 (5 bases). CDR1 is MNHEY, CDR2 SMNVEV, per germline (reference sequence). This CDR3 contains 13 residues. Trimming shortened V by 8 bases and J by 9 bases, and 14 bases separated the two germline ends.

This clone was seen repeatedly, ten times or more. This sample also contains other DNA sequences that code for the same CDR3. V and J are TRBV6-1 and TRBJ2-6; possibly TRBD2 for D (5 bases). V dropped 2 bases and J dropped 0 bases, with 8 bases sitting between them. The CDR3 totals 16 residues. Germline V gene sequence: CDR1 MNHNS, CDR2 SASEGT. Here the CDR3 reads CASSELDFSGANVLTF. The CDR3 DNA sequence: TGTGCCAGCAGTGAATTGGACTTCTCTGGGGCCAACGTCCTGACTTTC.

About this clone itself: Other nucleotide sequences from this sample produce the same CDR3. The chain is built from TRBV11-3 and TRBJ1-1, with D tentatively TRBD1 (5 bases). CDR3 length equals 13 residues. Germline-derived CDR1 and CDR2 are SGHNT and YENEEA. Deletions cut 3 bases from V and 2 bases from J, with 7 bases between. Written as DNA, the CDR3 is TGTGCCAGCAGCTTCGGGGCCAACACTGAAGCTTTCTTT. Its translation is CASSFGANTEAFF.

This sequence joins TRBV19 and TRBJ2-7; no definite D call. V lost 10 bases and J lost 3, with 13 bases in between. This CDR3 has 12 amino acids. Germline CDR1 and CDR2: LNHDA and SQIVND (reference sequence). The CDR3 here is CATSTAFYEQYF. The CDR3, as DNA: TGTGCCACCTCAACAGCTTTCTACGAGCAGTACTTC.

The V gene is TRBV28, the J gene TRBJ2-5; the match to TRBD2 covers 7 bases. Germline CDR1 MDHEN, CDR2 SYDVKM. This CDR3 has 15 amino acids. V lost 5 bases to trimming and J lost 2 bases; unmatched junction nucleotides: 8. The CDR3 is CASSLPTGGQETQYF. The CDR3 nucleotides are TGTGCCAGCAGTCTCCCGACGGGGGGACAAGAGACCCAGTACTTC. The variable domain in full, completed from reference TRBV28 and TRBJ2-5, reads DVKVTQSSRYLVKRTGEKVFLECVQDMDHENMFWYRQDPGLGLRLIYFSYDVKMKEKGDIPEGYSVSREKKERFSLILESASTNQTSMYLCASSLPTGGQETQYFGPGTRLLVL.

Regarding this clone: Other DNA sequences in the same sample also yield this CDR3. The CDR3 nucleotides read TGTGCCAGCAGTTTGGGAACCGGGGAGCTGTTTTTT. Encoded protein: CASSLGTGELFF. The chain is built from TRBV28 and TRBJ2-2; D not certain. Germline values: CDR1 MDHEN, CDR2 SYDVKM. V lost 3 bases, J lost 5 bases, and 4 bases lay in between. The CDR3 contains 12 residues.

The CDR3 nucleotides are TGTGCCAGCAGTCTGGGGTCGGGTAACTATGGCTACACCTTC. It codes for CASSLGSGNYGYTF. V gene TRBV25-1 combines with J gene TRBJ1-2; no clear D gene. Trimming removed 5 bases from V and 1 base from J, with 11 bases in between. Germline V lookup: CDR1 MGHDK, CDR2 SYGVNS. This CDR3 contains 14 residues.

The chain couples TRBV4-1 to TRBJ2-1; 7 bases are a match to TRBD1. From germline, CDR1 is MGHRA and CDR2 YSYEKL. The trim removed 3 bases at V and 6 bases at J, leaving 11 bases unmatched. This CDR3 contains 16 residues. The CDR3, as DNA: TGCGCCAGCAGCCACCCCCGGGACAGCTTACTCAATGAGCAGTTCTTC. Protein: CASSHPRDSLLNEQFF.

The sample holds one count of this clone. The chain employs TRBV5-4 and TRBJ1-2, with D hard to call. The CDR3 extends over 12 amino acids. The V gene's germline CDR1 is SGHNT and CDR2 YYREEE (reference sequence). V was trimmed by 1 base and J by 8 bases, leaving 9 bases between them. CDR3 nucleotide sequence: TGTGCCAGCAGCTTGTTGGGTTCGGGCTACACCTTC. Translation: CASSLLGSGYTF.

The gene calls are TRBV10-3 and TRBJ2-5; TRBD1 matches 8 bases. Trimming at V came to 10 bases and at J to 3 bases, leaving 10 bases not matched to a gene. Germline assignment: CDR1 ENHRY and CDR2 SYGVKD. This CDR3 spans 14 amino acids. CDR3 in amino acids: CASYRTGSKETQYF. CDR3 bases: TGTGCCAGCTACCGGACAGGGTCAAAAGAGACCCAGTACTTC.

This clone was seen repeatedly, ten times or more. The V and J genes are TRBV18 and TRBJ1-1; 9 bases align to TRBD1. CDR1 is KGHSH, CDR2 LQKENI, per germline. There are 16 residues in the CDR3. Trimming at V came to 0 bases and at J to 0 bases, leaving 2 bases not matched to a gene. CDR3 protein: CASSPPGQGLNTEAFF. DNA for the CDR3: TGTGCCAGCTCACCACCGGGACAGGGCTTGAACACTGAAGCTTTCTTT. Variable domain in full (rest from reference TRBV18 and TRBJ1-1): NAGVMQNPRHLVRRRGQEARLRCSPMKGHSHVYWYRQLPEEGLKFMVYLQKENIIDESGMPKERFSAEFPKEGPSILRIQQVVRGDSAAYFCASSPPGQGLNTEAFFGQGTRLTVV.